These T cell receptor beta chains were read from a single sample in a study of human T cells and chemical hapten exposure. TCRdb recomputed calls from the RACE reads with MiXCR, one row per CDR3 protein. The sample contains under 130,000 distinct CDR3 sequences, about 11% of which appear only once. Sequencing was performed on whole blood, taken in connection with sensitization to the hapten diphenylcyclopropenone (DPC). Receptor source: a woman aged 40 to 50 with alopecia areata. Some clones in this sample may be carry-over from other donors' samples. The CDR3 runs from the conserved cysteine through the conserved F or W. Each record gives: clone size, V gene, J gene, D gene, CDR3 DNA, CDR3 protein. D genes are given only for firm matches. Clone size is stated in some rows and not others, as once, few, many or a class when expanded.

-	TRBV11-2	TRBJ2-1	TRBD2	TGTGCCAGCAGGGGGACTAGCGAGAGAAATGAGCAGTTCTTC	CASRGTSERNEQFF
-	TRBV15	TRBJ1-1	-	TGTGCCACCAGCGGGCATCTGAACACTGAAGCTTTCTTT	CATSGHLNTEAFF
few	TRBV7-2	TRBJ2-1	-	TGTGCCAGCAGCTTGGAAAGACACAGTGAGCAGTTCTTC	CASSLERHSEQFF
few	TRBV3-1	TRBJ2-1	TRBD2	TGTGCCAGCAGCCCTCTAGCGGGGTACAATGAGCAGTTCTTC	CASSPLAGYNEQFF
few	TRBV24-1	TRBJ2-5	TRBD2	TGTGCCACCAGTGCGACTAGCGGGAGAGAGACCCAGTACTTC	CATSATSGRETQYF
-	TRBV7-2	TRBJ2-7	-	TGTGCCAGCAGTCCCCCCGGACCCCCCGAGGACCACGAGCAGTACTTC	CASSPPGPPEDHEQYF
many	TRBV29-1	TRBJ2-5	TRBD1	TGCAGCGTTGATAGGGGACAGGGGTCGGAGACCCAGTACTTC	CSVDRGQGSETQYF
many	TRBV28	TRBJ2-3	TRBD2	TGTGCCAGCAGTGAAAGCCCGTTTGCTCCGCGGCTAGCGGGTGGGCGGGTCCCAGATACGCAGTATTTT	CASSESPFAPRLAGGRVPDTQYF
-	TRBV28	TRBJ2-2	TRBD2	TGTGCCAGCAGTCTCGGGGCGGGAGGTCTCGCGAACACCGGGGAGCTGTTTTTT	CASSLGAGGLANTGELFF
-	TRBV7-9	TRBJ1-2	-	TGTGCCAGCAGCTTAAGGGGCGCCTATGGCTACACCTTC	CASSLRGAYGYTF
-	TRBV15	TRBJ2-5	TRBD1	TGTGCCACCAGCAGGGCGGACAGGGATGAGACCCAGTACTTC	CATSRADRDETQYF
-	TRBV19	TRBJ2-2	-	TGTGCCAGTAGTATAGGCGAGGGGACGTCGGGGGAGCTGTTTTTT	CASSIGEGTSGELFF
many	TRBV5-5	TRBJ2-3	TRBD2	TGTGCCAGCAGCCTGTCGGGACTAGCGAAGACAGATACGCAGTATTTT	CASSLSGLAKTDTQYF
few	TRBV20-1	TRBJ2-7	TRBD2	TGCAGTGCTGGCAGCGGGAGGGCCGGGGAGCAGTACTTC	CSAGSGRAGEQYF
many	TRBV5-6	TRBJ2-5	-	TGTGCCAGCAGCGTAGGTCCGTCGGACCAAGAGACCCAGTACTTC	CASSVGPSDQETQYF
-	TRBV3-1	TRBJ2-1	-	TGTGCCAGCAGCCTACGGGACATCGATGAGCAGTTCTTC	CASSLRDIDEQFF
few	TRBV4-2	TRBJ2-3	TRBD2	TGTGCCAGCAGCCCACAAGCGCTAGCGGTCACAGATACGCAGTATTTT	CASSPQALAVTDTQYF
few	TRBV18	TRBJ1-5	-	TGTGCCAGCTCCTCACCCGGCCAAGATCAGCCCCAGCATTTT	CASSSPGQDQPQHF
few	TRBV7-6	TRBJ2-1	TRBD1	TGTGCCAGCAGCGCCCGGGACAGGGTCTACAATGAGCAGTTCTTC	CASSARDRVYNEQFF
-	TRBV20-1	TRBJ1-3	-	TGCAGTGCTAGTCTCGGACAGCCTGGAAACACCATATATTTT	CSASLGQPGNTIYF
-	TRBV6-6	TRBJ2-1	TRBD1	TGCGCCAGCAGTTACTCAACCGGGACAGGGGTTTTCAATGAGCAGTTCTTC	CASSYSTGTGVFNEQFF
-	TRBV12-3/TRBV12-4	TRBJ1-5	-	TGTGCCAGCACCATGCCGGGACCGATCAATCAGCCCCAGCATTTT	CASTMPGPINQPQHF
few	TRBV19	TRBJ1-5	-	TGTGCCAGTAGTTATAGGCATCAGCCCCAGCATTTT	CASSYRHQPQHF
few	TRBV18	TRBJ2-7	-	TGTGCCAGCTCACCAAAACAGGGTTCGTCCGGGCCCACGGCCCAGCAGTACTTC	CASSPKQGSSGPTAQQYF
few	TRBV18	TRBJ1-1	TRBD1	TGTGCCAGCTCACAAATGGACAGGGACTCCCAAGCTTTCTTT	CASSQMDRDSQAFF
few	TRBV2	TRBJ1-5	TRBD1	TGTGCCAGCAAGGTCCAAGGGGGCGTTGCGGGCAATCAGCCCCAGCATTTT	CASKVQGGVAGNQPQHF
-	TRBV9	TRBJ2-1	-	TGTGCCAGCAGCCTGACAGGAAGCTCCTACAATGAGCAGTTCTTC	CASSLTGSSYNEQFF
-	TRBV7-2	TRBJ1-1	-	TGTGCCAGCAGCAGGGACCCTGAAGCTTTCTTT	CASSRDPEAFF
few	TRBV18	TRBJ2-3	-	TGTGCCAGCTCACCCCCGGGAGCCCCGACGCAGTATTTT	CASSPPGAPTQYF
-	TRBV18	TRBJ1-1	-	TGTGCCAGCTCTGCGATCCCGCCCGGGAACACTGAAGCTTTCTTT	CASSAIPPGNTEAFF
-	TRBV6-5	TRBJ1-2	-	TGTGCCAGCAGTTACTCGAAATTTCAGACAAACTATGGCTACACCTTC	CASSYSKFQTNYGYTF
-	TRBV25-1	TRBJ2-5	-	TGTGCCAGCAGTGGATCTGAGCGGACCTACCAAGAGACCCAGTACTTC	CASSGSERTYQETQYF
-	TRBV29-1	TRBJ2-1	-	TGCAGCGGGGAGGGGGCAGGGTCGACCAATGAGCAGTTCTTC	CSGEGAGSTNEQFF
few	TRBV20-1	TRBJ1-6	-	TGCAGTGCCCCGTCTACAGGCCCGAATTCACCCCTCCACTTT	CSAPSTGPNSPLHF
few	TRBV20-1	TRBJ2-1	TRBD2	TGCAGTGCTCTAGCGGGAGGGCCGTATGAGCAGTTCTTC	CSALAGGPYEQFF
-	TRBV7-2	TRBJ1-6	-	TGTGCCAGCAGCTCCCAGGGGAACAGAAATTCACCCCTCCACTTT	CASSSQGNRNSPLHF
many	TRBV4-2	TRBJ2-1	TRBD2	TGTGCCAGCAGCCAAGAGGCTAGCGGGGTTAGTGAGCAGTTCTTC	CASSQEASGVSEQFF
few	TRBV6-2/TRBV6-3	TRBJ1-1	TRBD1	TGTGCCAGCAAAACCCCTCCTGGGACAGGGGCTTTTAACACTGAAGCTTTCTTT	CASKTPPGTGAFNTEAFF
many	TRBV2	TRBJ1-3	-	TGTGCCAGCAGGGGCAACAGAGCGGGAAACACCATATATTTT	CASRGNRAGNTIYF
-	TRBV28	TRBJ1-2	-	TGTGCCAGCAGTTTACCCCGAGGCAGGGTTGGCTACACCTTC	CASSLPRGRVGYTF
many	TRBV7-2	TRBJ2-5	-	TGTGCCAGCAGCTTTGGAGGGCCAGTGGGGCGAGAGACCCAGTACTTC	CASSFGGPVGRETQYF
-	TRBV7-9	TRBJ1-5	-	TGTGCCAGCGGGTTTTCGGCAGGCAATCAGCCCCAGCATTTT	CASGFSAGNQPQHF
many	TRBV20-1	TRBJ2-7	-	TGCAGTGCTAGACAACCGGGGCGAAACTACGAGCAGTACTTC	CSARQPGRNYEQYF
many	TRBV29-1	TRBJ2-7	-	TGCAGCGTTGAAAACACCCCCGAGCAGTACTTC	CSVENTPEQYF
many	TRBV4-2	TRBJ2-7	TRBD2	TGTGCCAGCAGCCCCGGACTAGCGAGCTCCTACGAGCAGTACTTC	CASSPGLASSYEQYF